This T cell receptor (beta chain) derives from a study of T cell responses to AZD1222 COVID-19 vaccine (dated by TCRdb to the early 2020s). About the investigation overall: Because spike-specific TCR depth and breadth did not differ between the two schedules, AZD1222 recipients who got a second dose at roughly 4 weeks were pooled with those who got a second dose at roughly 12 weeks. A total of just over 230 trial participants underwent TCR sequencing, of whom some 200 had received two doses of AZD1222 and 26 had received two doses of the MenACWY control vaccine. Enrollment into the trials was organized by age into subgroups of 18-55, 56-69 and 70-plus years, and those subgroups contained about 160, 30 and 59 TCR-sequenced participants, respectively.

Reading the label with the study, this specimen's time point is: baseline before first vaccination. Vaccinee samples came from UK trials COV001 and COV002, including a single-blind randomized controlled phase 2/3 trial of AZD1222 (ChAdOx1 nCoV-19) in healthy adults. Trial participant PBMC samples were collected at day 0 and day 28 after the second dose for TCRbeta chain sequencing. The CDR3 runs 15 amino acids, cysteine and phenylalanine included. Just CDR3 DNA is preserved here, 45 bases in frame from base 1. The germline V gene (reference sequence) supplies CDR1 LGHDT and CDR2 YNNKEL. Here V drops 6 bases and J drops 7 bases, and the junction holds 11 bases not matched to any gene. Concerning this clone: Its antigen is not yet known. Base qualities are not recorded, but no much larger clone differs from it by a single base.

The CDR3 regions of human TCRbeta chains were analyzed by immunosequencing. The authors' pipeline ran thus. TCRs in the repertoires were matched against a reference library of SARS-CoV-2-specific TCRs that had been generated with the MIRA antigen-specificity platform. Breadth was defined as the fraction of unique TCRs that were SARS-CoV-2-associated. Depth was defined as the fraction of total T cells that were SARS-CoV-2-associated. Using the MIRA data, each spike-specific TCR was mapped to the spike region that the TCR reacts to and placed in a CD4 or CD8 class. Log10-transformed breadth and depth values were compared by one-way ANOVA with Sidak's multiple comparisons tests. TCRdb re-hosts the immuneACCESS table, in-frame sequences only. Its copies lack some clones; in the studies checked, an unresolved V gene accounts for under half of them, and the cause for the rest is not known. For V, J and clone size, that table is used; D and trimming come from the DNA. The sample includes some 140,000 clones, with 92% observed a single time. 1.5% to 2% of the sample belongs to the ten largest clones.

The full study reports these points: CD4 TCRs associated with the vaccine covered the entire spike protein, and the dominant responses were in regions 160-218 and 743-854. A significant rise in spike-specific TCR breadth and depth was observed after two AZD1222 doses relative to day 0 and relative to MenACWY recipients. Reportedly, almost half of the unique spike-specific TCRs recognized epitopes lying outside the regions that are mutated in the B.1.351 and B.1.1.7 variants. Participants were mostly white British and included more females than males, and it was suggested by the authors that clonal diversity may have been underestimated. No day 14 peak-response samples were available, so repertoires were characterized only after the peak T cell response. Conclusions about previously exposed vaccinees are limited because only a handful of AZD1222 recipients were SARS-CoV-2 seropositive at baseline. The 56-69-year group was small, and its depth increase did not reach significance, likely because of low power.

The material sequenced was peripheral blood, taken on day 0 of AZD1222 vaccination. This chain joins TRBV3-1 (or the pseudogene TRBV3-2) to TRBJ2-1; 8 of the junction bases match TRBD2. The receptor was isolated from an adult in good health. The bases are TGTGCCAGCAGGGACGGGGGGGCATTAGAGAATGAGCAGTTCTTC. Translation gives CASRDGGALENEQFF.